Listed here are 19 T cell receptor beta chains from one sample, sequenced in a study of T cell responses to AZD1222 COVID-19 vaccine. Produced via immunoSEQ multiplex PCR; TCRdb's table is partial and in-frame only. The sample includes about 200,000 clones, approximately 90% of them seen just once. This sample comprised peripheral blood, obtained 28 days after the second AZD1222 dose. These receptors were taken from an adult who received the AZD1222 COVID-19 vaccine.

This chain links TRBV6-2 or TRBV6-3 with TRBJ1-2; D unclear. V was cut by 0 bases and J by 4 bases, with 12 bases left in between. The germline V gene encodes CDR1 MNHEY and CDR2 SVGEGT. The CDR3 sequence is 15 residues long. CDR3 protein: CASSYSKPSGYGYTF. CDR3 DNA: TGTGCCAGCAGTTACTCGAAGCCTTCCGGCTATGGCTACACCTTC.

The rearrangement uses TRBV9 and TRBJ2-7; 8 bases are shared with TRBD2. The germline V gene encodes CDR1 SGDLS and CDR2 YYNGEE. The CDR3 runs 19 residues. V lost 0 bases and J lost 4; bases outside the gene matches: 18. The CDR3 DNA reads as TGTGCCAGCAGCGTAGGGTCTGGGACCGATTATAGCGGGACATACGAGCAGTACTTC. Encoded protein: CASSVGSGTDYSGTYEQYF.

The J gene is TRBJ2-4, the V gene TRBV7-2; unclear D gene. Germline V gene lookup returns CDR1 SGHTA and CDR2 FQGNSA. Trimming took off 4 bases at V and 9 bases at J, with 7 bases between the two ends. This CDR3 is 11 amino acids long. The CDR3 bases are TGTGCCAGCAGCTCCCGGAGCATTCAGTACTTC. Amino acid sequence: CASSSRSIQYF. The full variable domain, with the rest looked up from reference TRBV7-2 and TRBJ2-4, is GAGVSQSPSNKVTEKGKDVELRCDPISGHTALYWYRQSLGQGLEFLIYFQGNSAPDKSGLPSDRFSAERTGGSVSTLTIQRTQQEDSAVYLCASSSRSIQYFGAGTRLSVL.

V gene TRBV7-8 combines with J gene TRBJ1-2; D is uncertain. Trimming pared 5 bases from V and 8 bases from J, leaving 21 bases between. The germline gives CDR1 SGHVS, CDR2 FQNEAQ. This CDR3 has 15 amino acids. The chain's CDR3 is CASSLLGPGVGGYTF. DNA for the CDR3: TGTGCCAGCAGCCTCCTCGGGCCGGGTGTTGGGGGCTACACCTTC.

This chain joins TRBV11-2 and TRBJ2-3; tentative D call: TRBD2 (5 bases). The CDR3 spans 16 residues. The germline V gene has CDR1 SGHAT and CDR2 FQNNGV. Trimming took off 4 bases at V and 7 bases at J, with 21 bases between the two ends. DNA of the CDR3: TGTGCCAGCAGCTCCGCGCGGACTCCCTTAATATATACGCAGTATTTT. Protein: CASSSARTPLIYTQYF.

The chain recombines TRBV3-1 (or the pseudogene TRBV3-2) with TRBJ2-7; D uncertain. CDR1 LGHDT and CDR2 YNNKEL come from the germline V gene (reference sequence). Deletions cut 6 bases from V and 0 bases from J, with 9 bases between. The CDR3 is made up of 13 amino acids. In nucleotides, the CDR3 is TGTGCCAGCAGACCACTTTACTCCTACGAGCAGTACTTC. Amino acids: CASRPLYSYEQYF.

This chain joins TRBV29-1 and TRBJ2-3; D is uncertain. The germline CDR1 and CDR2 sequences are SQVTM and ANQGSEA. This CDR3 spans 13 amino acids. Trimming left V 2 bases short and J 0 bases short, with 6 bases between. The CDR3: CSVESESTDTQYF. CDR3 nucleotides: TGCAGCGTTGAATCCGAGAGCACAGATACGCAGTATTTT.

Here the CDR3 DNA reads TGTGCCAGCTCACTCCTAGGCCCAGATACGCAGTATTTT. Protein sequence: CASSLLGPDTQYF. The chain combines TRBV18 with TRBJ2-3; D is unresolved. Trimming removed 4 bases at V and 4 bases at J, with 9 bases between. Per germline, CDR1 KGHSH and CDR2 LQKENI. The CDR3 runs 13 residues.

CDR3 DNA sequence: TGTGCCAGCAGCACGGGACTAGCGGGAGCGATCACATACAATGAGCAGTTCTTC. As protein: CASSTGLAGAITYNEQFF. This rearrangement joins TRBV5-4 to TRBJ2-1; 14 bases fit TRBD2. The CDR3 runs to 18 residues. Trimming cost V 4 bases and J 4 bases; bases outside gene matches: 10. Per germline, CDR1 SGHNT and CDR2 YYREEE (reference sequence).

The chain carries TRBV23-1 and TRBJ2-7, with TRBD1 matching 7 bases. Being an ORF, TRBV23-1 has a function that is uncertain. This CDR3 is built from 15 residues. Trimming took 2 bases from V and 5 from J; bases not matched to a gene: 9. This CDR3 reads CASSQPTGLENEQYF. CDR3 DNA: TGCGCCAGCAGTCAACCGACAGGGCTCGAGAACGAGCAGTACTTC.

This rearrangement joins TRBV27 to TRBJ1-4; 12 bases fit TRBD1. This CDR3 has 17 residues. With 6 bases clipped from V and 5 bases from J, the junction kept 10 bases outside the gene matches. Germline CDR1 and CDR2: MNHEY and SMNVEV (reference sequence). This CDR3 reads CASSPGQGAIVNEKLFF. CDR3 nucleotides: TGTGCCAGCAGCCCGGGACAGGGGGCTATCGTAAATGAAAAACTGTTTTTT.

The V and J genes are TRBV24-1 and TRBJ2-1, with D hard to call. Germline lookup yields CDR1 KGHDR and CDR2 SFDVKD. The CDR3 runs to 15 residues. V dropped 3 bases and J dropped 1 base, with 9 bases sitting between them. Here the CDR3 reads CATSDRTGSYNEQFF. Here the CDR3 DNA reads TGTGCCACCAGTGATCGGACGGGTTCCTACAATGAGCAGTTCTTC.

The gene calls are TRBV7-8 and TRBJ1-1, with no clear D. This CDR3 is built from 14 residues. Germline V lookup: CDR1 SGHVS, CDR2 FQNEAQ. V shed 1 base and J shed 1 base, with 7 bases lying between them. CDR3 protein: CASSLVQANTEAFF. The CDR3 coding sequence is TGTGCCAGCAGCTTAGTACAAGCGAACACTGAAGCTTTCTTT.

The genes are TRBV11-2 and TRBJ2-7; 8 bases agree with TRBD2. The CDR3 is made up of 15 amino acids. Per the germline V gene, CDR1 is SGHAT and CDR2 is FQNNGV. V shed 2 bases, J shed 3 bases, and the junction held 6 bases outside the gene matches. CDR3 bases: TGTGCCAGCAGCTTAATAATAGCGGGGCGCTACGAGCAGTACTTC. Amino acid sequence: CASSLIIAGRYEQYF.

The V and J genes are TRBV28 and TRBJ1-5; 10 nucleotides align to TRBD1. V lost 5 bases, J lost 2 bases, and 9 bases stayed unmatched. The CDR3 runs 17 residues. From germline, CDR1 is MDHEN and CDR2 SYDVKM. This CDR3 is CASSPRGTGEGNQPQHF. The CDR3 bases are TGTGCCAGCAGTCCACGAGGGACAGGGGAGGGCAATCAGCCCCAGCATTTT. The full variable domain, rest sourced from reference TRBV28 and TRBJ1-5, is DVKVTQSSRYLVKRTGEKVFLECVQDMDHENMFWYRQDPGLGLRLIYFSYDVKMKEKGDIPEGYSVSREKKERFSLILESASTNQTSMYLCASSPRGTGEGNQPQHFGDGTRLSIL.

The chain couples TRBV28 to TRBJ1-5; D is possibly TRBD1 (5 bases). With 2 bases removed from V and 1 base from J, the gap between germline ends came to 9 bases. Germline V CDR1 and CDR2: MDHEN, SYDVKM. The CDR3 totals 15 residues. The chain's CDR3 is CASSLRGRSNQPQHF. The CDR3 DNA follows: TGTGCCAGCAGTTTAAGGGGACGCAGCAATCAGCCCCAGCATTTT. The full variable domain, its missing parts supplied by reference TRBV28 and TRBJ1-5, is DVKVTQSSRYLVKRTGEKVFLECVQDMDHENMFWYRQDPGLGLRLIYFSYDVKMKEKGDIPEGYSVSREKKERFSLILESASTNQTSMYLCASSLRGRSNQPQHFGDGTRLSIL.

The genes are TRBV2 and TRBJ2-2; D is unresolved. Germline CDR1 and CDR2: SNHLY and FYNNEI. The CDR3 loop spans 16 amino acids. Trimming pared 5 bases from V and 4 bases from J, leaving 17 bases between. The CDR3 loop reads CASSSDSELLTGELFF. For the CDR3, the DNA is TGTGCCAGCAGTTCAGACTCCGAACTGCTCACCGGGGAGCTGTTTTTT.

The chain is built from TRBV7-8 and TRBJ2-7, with 8 bases aligning to TRBD1. The V and J ends lost 6 bases and 2 bases, in that order; junction bases with no gene match: 6. The V gene's germline CDR1 is SGHVS and CDR2 FQNEAQ. There are 14 residues in the CDR3. This CDR3 is CASSPDRGTYEQYF. In nucleotides, the CDR3 is TGTGCCAGCAGTCCCGACAGGGGCACCTACGAGCAGTACTTC.

This sequence joins TRBV3-1 (or the pseudogene TRBV3-2) and TRBJ2-1, with D unclear. The CDR3 is 14 residues long. The germline V gene encodes CDR1 LGHDT and CDR2 YNNKEL (reference sequence). The ends were cut back, 2 bases at V and 8 bases at J, with 13 bases in the middle. CDR3 nucleotide sequence: TGTGCCAGCAGCCAATGGGCTGGTTCGGATGAGCAGTTCTTC. This translates into CASSQWAGSDEQFF.